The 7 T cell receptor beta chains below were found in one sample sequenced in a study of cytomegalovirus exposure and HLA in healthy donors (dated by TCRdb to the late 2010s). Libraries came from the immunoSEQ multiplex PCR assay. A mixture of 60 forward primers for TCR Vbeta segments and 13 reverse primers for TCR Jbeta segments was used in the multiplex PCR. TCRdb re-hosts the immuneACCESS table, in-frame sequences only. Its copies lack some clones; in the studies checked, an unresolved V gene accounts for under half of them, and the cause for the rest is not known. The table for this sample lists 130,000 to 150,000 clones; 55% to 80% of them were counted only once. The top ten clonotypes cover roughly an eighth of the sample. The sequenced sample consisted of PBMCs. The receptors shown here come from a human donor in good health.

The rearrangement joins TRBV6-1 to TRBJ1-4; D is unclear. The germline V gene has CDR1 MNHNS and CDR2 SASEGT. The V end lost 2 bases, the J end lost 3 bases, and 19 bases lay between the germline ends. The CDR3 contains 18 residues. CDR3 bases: TGTGCCAGCAGTGAAATTCTGGGAGGCGGGCGGGCTAATGAAAAACTGTTTTTT. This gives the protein CASSEILGGGRANEKLFF.

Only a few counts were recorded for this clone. The CDR3 spells CASSQGAAARGANVLTF. The CDR3 nucleotides read TGCGCCAGCAGCCAAGGTGCGGCGGCGCGGGGGGCCAACGTCCTGACTTTC. The chain couples TRBV4-1 to TRBJ2-6; D is uncertain. The V gene's germline CDR1 is MGHRA and CDR2 YSYEKL. The CDR3 length is 17 residues. The ends were cut back, 1 base at V and 4 bases at J, with 14 bases in the middle.

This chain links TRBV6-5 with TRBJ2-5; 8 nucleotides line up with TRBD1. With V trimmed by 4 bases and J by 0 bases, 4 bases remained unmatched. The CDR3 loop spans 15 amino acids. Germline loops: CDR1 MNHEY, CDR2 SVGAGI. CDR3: CASSFGTGNQETQYF. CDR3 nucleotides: TGTGCCAGCAGTTTCGGGACAGGTAACCAAGAGACCCAGTACTTC.

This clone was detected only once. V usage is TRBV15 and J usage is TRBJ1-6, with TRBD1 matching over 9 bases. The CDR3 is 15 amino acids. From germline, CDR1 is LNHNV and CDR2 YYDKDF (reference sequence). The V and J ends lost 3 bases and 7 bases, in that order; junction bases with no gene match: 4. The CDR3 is CATSRDRGRNSPLHF. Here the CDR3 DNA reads TGTGCCACCAGCAGGGACAGGGGAAGGAATTCACCCCTCCACTTT.

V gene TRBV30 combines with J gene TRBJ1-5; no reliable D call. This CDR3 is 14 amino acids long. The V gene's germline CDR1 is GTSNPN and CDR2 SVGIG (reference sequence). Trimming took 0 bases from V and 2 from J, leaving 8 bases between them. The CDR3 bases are TGTGCCTGGAGTGTAGGAGGGCGCAATCAGCCCCAGCATTTT. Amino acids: CAWSVGGRNQPQHF.

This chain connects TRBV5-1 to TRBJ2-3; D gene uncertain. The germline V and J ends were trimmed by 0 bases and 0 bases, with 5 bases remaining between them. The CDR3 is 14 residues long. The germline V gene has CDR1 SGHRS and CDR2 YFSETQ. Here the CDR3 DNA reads TGCGCCAGCAGCTTGGAAACTAGCACAGATACGCAGTATTTT. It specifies CASSLETSTDTQYF. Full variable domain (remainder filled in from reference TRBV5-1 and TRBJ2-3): KAGVTQTPRYLIKTRGQQVTLSCSPISGHRSVSWYQQTPGQGLQFLFEYFSETQRNKGNFPGRFSGRQFSNSRSEMNVSTLELGDSALYLCASSLETSTDTQYFGPGTRLTVL.

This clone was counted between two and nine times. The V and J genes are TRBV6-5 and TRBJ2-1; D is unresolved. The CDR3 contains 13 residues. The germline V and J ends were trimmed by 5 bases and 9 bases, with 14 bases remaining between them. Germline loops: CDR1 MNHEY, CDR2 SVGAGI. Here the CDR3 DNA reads TGTGCCAGCAGTGCCCAACGTGGCTTTGAGCAGTTCTTC. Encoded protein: CASSAQRGFEQFF.